Sequencing of this T cell receptor (beta chain) was carried out in a study of CD8+ T cells in alopecia areata. CDR3 length equals 11 residues. The V end was cut by 6 bases, the J end by 4 bases, with 9 bases between. Per germline, CDR1 SQVTM and CDR2 ANQGSEA. Isolated RNA was reverse transcribed into cDNA used as the sequencing template. Produced via immunoSEQ multiplex PCR; TCRdb's table is partial and in-frame only. The sample consists of about 140,000 clones, around 55% of them appearing once. This rearrangement joins TRBV29-1 to TRBJ1-2; D gene uncertain. The origin of this receptor is a human donor in good health. The sample taken for sequencing was CD4+ T cells sorted from blood. The CDR3 is CSVTAPYGYTF. DNA for the CDR3: TGCAGCGTAACAGCACCCTATGGCTACACCTTC.